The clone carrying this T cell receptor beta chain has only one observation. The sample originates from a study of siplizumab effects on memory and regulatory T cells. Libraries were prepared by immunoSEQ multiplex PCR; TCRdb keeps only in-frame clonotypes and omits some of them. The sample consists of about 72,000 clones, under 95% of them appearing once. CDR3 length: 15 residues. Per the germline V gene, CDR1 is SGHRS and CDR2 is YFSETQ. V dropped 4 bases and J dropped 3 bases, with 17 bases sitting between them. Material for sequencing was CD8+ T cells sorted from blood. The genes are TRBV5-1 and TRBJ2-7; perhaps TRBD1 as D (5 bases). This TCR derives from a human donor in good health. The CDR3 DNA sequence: TGCGCCAGCAGCCCACTGGGCAGGGCCCGCTACGAGCAGTACTTC. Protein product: CASSPLGRARYEQYF.